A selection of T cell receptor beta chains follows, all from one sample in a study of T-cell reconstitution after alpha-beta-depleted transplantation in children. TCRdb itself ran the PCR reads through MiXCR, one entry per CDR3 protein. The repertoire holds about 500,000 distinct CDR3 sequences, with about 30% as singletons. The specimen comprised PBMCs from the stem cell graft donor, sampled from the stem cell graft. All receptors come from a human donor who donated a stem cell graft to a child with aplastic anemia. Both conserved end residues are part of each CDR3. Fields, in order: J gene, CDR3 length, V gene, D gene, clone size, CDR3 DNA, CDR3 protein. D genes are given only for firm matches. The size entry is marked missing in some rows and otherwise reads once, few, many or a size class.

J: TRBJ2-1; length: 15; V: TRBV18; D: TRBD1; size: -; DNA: TGTGCCAGCTCCCCCGGGACAGAGAGCTACAATGAGCAGTTCTTC; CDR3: CASSPGTESYNEQFF
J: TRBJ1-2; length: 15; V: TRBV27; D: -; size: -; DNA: TGTGCCAGCAGGCCCTCAGGCAGAAAGGACTATGGCTACACCTTC; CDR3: CASRPSGRKDYGYTF
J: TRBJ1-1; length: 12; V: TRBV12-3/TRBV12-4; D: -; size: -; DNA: TGTGCCAGCAGTGGGGGACGGACTGAAGCTTTCTTT; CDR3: CASSGGRTEAFF
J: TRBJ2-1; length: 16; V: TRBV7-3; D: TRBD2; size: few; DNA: TGTGCCAGCAGCTCCCAACTAGCGGGGGGGGGCAATGAGCAGTTCTTC; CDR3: CASSSQLAGGGNEQFF
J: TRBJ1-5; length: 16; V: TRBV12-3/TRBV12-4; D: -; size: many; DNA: TGTGCCAGCAGTTTCTCCGGAGGGGCCAGCAATCAGCCCCAGCATTTT; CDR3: CASSFSGGASNQPQHF
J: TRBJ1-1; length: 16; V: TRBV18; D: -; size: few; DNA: TGTGCCAGCTCACCAATACTAAAGGGACTTAACACTGAAGCTTTCTTT; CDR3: CASSPILKGLNTEAFF
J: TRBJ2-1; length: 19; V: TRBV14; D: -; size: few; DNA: TGTGCCAGCAGCCGACGGCCCGGCCGCCGGGAAAACAGGTGGGATGAGCAGTTCTTC; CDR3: CASSRRPGRRENRWDEQFF
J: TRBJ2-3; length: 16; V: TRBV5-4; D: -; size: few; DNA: TGTGCCAGCAGCTTGGAGGGTTCCGCTAGCACAGATACGCAGTATTTT; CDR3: CASSLEGSASTDTQYF
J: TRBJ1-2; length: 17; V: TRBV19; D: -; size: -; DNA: TGTGCCAGTAGTGAAGTTGGACTCGGTGTCTTTCAGTATGGCTACACCTTC; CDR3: CASSEVGLGVFQYGYTF
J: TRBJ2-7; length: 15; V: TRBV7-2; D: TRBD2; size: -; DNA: TGTGCCAGCGGCCCCTGGGCGGGAGGCGCCTACGAGCAGTACTTC; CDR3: CASGPWAGGAYEQYF
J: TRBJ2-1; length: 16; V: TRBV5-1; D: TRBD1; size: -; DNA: TGCGCCAGCAGCTTGGCCGAGGGGGCCTCCTACAATGAGCAGTTCTTC; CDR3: CASSLAEGASYNEQFF
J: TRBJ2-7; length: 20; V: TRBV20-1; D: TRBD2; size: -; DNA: TGCAGTGCTAGCCTCCCGAGGGCGCGGGAGGGCCTCTACGCGACCTACGAGCAGTACTTC; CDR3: CSASLPRAREGLYATYEQYF
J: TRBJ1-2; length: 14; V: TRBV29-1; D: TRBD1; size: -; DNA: TGCAGCGTCCATGGACAGGAGTCGCACTATGGCTACACCTTC; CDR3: CSVHGQESHYGYTF
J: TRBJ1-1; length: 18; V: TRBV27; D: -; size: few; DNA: TGTGCCAGCAGTTTATTGAGTGGTCAGCCCTTTATGAACACTGAAGCTTTCTTT; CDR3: CASSLLSGQPFMNTEAFF
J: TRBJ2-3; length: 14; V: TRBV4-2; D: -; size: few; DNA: TGTGCCAGCAGCCATTGGGGCCCCACAGATACGCAGTATTTT; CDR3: CASSHWGPTDTQYF
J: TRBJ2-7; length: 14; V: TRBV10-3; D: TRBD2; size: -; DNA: TGTGCCATCAGTGCGGGCGGGAGTAGCCACGAGCAGTACTTC; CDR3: CAISAGGSSHEQYF
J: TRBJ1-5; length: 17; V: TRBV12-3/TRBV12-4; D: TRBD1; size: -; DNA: TGTGCCAGCAGTTCTCGACAGGGGTGGTATAGCAATCAGCCCCAGCATTTT; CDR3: CASSSRQGWYSNQPQHF
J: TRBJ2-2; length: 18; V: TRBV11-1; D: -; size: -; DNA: TGTGCCAGCAGCCCCCGGCGCGCGCGTGGGGCGAACACCGGGGAGCTGTTTTTT; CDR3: CASSPRRARGANTGELFF
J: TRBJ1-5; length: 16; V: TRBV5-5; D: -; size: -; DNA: TGTGCCAGCAGCTTGGCGATCGGGGATAGCAATCAGCCCCAGCATTTT; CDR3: CASSLAIGDSNQPQHF
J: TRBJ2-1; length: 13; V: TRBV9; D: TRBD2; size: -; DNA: TGTGCCAGCAGCGTACCTAGCGGGGGGACCCAGTTCTTC; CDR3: CASSVPSGGTQFF
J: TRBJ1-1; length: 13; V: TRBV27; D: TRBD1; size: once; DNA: TGTGCCACCCACAGGGGTCAGCACACTGAAGCTTTCTTT; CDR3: CATHRGQHTEAFF
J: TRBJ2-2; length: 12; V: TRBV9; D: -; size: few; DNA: TGTGCCAGCAGCGAAAACACCGGGGAGCTGTTTTTT; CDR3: CASSENTGELFF
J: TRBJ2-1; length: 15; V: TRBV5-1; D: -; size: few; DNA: TGTGCCAGCAGCTGGCGAGGGACACCCGACAATGAGCAGTTCTTC; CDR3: CASSWRGTPDNEQFF
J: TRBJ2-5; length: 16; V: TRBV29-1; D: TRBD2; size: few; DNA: TGCAGCGTTGAGGGGTCACTAGCGGGACCGAAGGAGACCCAGTACTTC; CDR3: CSVEGSLAGPKETQYF
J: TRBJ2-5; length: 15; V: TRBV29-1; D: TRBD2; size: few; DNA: TGCAGCGTTGAAGACGGCGGGAGCCCACAAGAGACCCAGTACTTC; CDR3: CSVEDGGSPQETQYF
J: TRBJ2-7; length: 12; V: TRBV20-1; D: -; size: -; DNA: TGCAGTGCTGCTAGCGCCTCCTACGAGCAGTACTTC; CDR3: CSAASASYEQYF
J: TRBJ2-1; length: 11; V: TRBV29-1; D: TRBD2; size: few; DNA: TGCAGCGTAGGACTAGCGGGAGGCTTGTTCTTC; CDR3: CSVGLAGGLFF
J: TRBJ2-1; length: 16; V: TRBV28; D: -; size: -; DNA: TGTGCCAGCAGTTTAATCCCGTGGGTAGCGATGGATGAGCAGTTCTTC; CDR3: CASSLIPWVAMDEQFF
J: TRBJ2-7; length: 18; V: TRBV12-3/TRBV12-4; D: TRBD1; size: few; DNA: TGTGCCAGCAGTTTGACAGGGGAAGGCGCCAGGAGGGCGTACGAGCAGTACTTC; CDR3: CASSLTGEGARRAYEQYF
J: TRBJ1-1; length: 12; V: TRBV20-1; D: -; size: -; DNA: TGCAGTCAGTGGTCGGGGAACACTGAAGCTTTCTTT; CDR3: CSQWSGNTEAFF
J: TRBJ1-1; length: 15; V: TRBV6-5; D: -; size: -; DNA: TGTGCCAGCAGTTATTTGGACAAGGGGAGCACTGAAGCTTTCTTT; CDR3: CASSYLDKGSTEAFF
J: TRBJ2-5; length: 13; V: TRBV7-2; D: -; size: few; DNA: TGTGCCAGCAGCTCCTTTGAGGGAGAGACCCAGTACTTC; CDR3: CASSSFEGETQYF
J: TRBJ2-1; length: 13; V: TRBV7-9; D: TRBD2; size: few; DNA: TGTGCCAGCAGCGCACTAGCGGGGAATGAGCAGTTCTTC; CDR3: CASSALAGNEQFF
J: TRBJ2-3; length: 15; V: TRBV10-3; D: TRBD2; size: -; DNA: TGTGCCATCAAGATTAGAACTAGCGGGAGAGATACGCAGTATTTT; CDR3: CAIKIRTSGRDTQYF
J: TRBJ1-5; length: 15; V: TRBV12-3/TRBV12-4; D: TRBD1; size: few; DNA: TGTGCCAGCACCCAACAGGGGGCGGGCAATCAGCCCCAGCATTTT; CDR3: CASTQQGAGNQPQHF
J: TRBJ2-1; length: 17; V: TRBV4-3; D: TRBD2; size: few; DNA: TGCGCCAGCAGCCATAATAGCGGGAGGACCTCCTACAATGAGCAGTTCTTC; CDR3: CASSHNSGRTSYNEQFF
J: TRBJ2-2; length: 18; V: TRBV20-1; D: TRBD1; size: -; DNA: TGCAGTGCTAGGCACCCACCGGGACAGCTCGCGAACACCGGGGAGCTGTTTTTT; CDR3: CSARHPPGQLANTGELFF
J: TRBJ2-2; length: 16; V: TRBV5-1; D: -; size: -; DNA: TGCGCCAGCAGCCCCTTAGGAGGGGGCAGCACCGGGGAGCTGTTTTTT; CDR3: CASSPLGGGSTGELFF
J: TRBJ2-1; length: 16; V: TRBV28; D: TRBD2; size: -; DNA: TGTGCCAGCAGTTTCCTAGCGGGAGGGCCGAACAATGAGCAGTTCTTC; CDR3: CASSFLAGGPNNEQFF
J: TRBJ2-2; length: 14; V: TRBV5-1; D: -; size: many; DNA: TGTGCCAGCAGCTTGGCGGCCAACACCGGGGAGCTGTTTTTT; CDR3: CASSLAANTGELFF
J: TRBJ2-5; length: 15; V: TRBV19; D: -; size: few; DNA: TGTGCCAGTAGTAGTGGGGATTTTTGGAAAGAGACCCAGTACTTC; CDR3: CASSSGDFWKETQYF
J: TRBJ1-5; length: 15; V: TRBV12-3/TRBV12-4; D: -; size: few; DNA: TGTGCCAGCAGTTTCCGAGGGCGGGGCAATCAGCCCCAGCATTTT; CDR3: CASSFRGRGNQPQHF
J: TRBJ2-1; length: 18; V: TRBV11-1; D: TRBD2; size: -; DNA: TGTGCCAGCAGCGCCCCGGGACAGGCTAGCGGGAGGGCCGGTGAGCAGTTCTTC; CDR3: CASSAPGQASGRAGEQFF